The clone carrying this TCR beta chain was seen a handful of times. Its antigen remains unidentified. Losses at the gene ends were 3 bases for V and 2 bases for J; bases not matched to a gene: 17. This CDR3 comprises 19 residues. The data were produced by immunoSEQ multiplex PCR, yet TCRdb's version contains in-frame clones alone and is incomplete. The repertoire holds 75,000 to 100,000 clones, over 75% seen once, with approximately 2.8% in the top ten. These data come from a study of T cell responses to AZD1222 COVID-19 vaccine. Study conclusions and caveats: The study reported that nearly half of spike-specific TCRs target unmutated variant regions. Increased Spike-specific TCR breadth and depth were observed after two AZD1222 doses. No day 14 peak samples; only post-peak repertoires were characterized. The donor cohort was predominantly white British with a female majority, and clonal diversity may have been underestimated.

The TCR sequence derives from an adult in good health. The chain links TRBV23-1 to TRBJ2-7; TRBD1 agrees at 9 bases. TRBV23-1 is an ORF for which the function is uncertain. The sequencing here drew on peripheral blood, taken on day 0 of AZD1222 vaccination. CDR3 protein: CASSHKLDRGRSLPYEQYF. Here the CDR3 DNA reads TGCGCCAGCAGTCATAAATTGGACAGGGGCCGTAGTTTACCCTACGAGCAGTACTTC.